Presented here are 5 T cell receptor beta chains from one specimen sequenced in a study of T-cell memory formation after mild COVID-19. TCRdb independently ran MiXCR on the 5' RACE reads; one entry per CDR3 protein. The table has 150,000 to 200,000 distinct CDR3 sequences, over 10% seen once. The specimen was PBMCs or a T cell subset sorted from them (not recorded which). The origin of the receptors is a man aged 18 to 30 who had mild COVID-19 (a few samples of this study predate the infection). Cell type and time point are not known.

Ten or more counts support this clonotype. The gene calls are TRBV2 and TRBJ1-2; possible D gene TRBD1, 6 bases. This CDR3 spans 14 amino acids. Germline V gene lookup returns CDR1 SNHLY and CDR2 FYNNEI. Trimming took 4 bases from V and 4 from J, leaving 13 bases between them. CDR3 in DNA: TGTGCCAGCAGTGTCGTGGGGGGGGCCTATGGCTACACCTTC. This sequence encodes CASSVVGGAYGYTF.

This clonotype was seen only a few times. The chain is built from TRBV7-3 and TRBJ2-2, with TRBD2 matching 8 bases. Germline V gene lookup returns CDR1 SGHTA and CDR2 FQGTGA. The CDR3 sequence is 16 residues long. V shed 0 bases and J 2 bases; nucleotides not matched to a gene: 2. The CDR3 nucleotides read TGTGCCAGCAGCTTAACACTAGCGGCCAACACCGGGGAGCTGTTTTTT. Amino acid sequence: CASSLTLAANTGELFF.

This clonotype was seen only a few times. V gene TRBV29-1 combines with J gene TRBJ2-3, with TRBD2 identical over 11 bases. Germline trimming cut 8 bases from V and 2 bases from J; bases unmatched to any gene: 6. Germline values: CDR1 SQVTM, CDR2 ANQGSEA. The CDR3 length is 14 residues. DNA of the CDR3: TGCAGCTCCCGACTAGCGGGGAACACAGATACGCAGTATTTT. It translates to CSSRLAGNTDTQYF.

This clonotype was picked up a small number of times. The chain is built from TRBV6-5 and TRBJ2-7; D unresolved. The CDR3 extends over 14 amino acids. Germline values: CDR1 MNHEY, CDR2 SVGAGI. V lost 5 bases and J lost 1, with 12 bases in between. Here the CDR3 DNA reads TGTGCCAGCAGTCCAAGACGGACGTCCTACGAGCAGTACTTC. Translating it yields CASSPRRTSYEQYF.

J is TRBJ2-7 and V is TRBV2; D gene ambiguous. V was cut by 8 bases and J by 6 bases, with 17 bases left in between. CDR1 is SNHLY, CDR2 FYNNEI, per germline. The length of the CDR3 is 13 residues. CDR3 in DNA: TGTGCCAGCGATCCAACAGACTTCGGCGAGCAGTACGTC. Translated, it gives CASDPTDFGEQYV.